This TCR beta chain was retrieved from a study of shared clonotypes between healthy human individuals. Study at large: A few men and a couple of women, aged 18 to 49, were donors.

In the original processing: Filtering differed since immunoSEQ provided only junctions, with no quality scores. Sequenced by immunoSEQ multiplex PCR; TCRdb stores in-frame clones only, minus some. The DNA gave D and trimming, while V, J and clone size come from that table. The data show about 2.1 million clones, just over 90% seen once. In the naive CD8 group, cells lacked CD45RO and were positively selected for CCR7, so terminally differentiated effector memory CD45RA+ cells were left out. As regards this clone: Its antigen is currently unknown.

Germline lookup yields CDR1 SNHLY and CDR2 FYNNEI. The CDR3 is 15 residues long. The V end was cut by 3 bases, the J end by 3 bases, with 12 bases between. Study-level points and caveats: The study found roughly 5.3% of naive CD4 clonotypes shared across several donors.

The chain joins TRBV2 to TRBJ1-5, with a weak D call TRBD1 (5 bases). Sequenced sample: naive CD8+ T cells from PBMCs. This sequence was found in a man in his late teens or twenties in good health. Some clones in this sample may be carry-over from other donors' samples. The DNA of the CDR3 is TGTGCCAGCAGTGATAGTATCGGGGCCAATCAGCCCCAGCATTTT. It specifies CASSDSIGANQPQHF.